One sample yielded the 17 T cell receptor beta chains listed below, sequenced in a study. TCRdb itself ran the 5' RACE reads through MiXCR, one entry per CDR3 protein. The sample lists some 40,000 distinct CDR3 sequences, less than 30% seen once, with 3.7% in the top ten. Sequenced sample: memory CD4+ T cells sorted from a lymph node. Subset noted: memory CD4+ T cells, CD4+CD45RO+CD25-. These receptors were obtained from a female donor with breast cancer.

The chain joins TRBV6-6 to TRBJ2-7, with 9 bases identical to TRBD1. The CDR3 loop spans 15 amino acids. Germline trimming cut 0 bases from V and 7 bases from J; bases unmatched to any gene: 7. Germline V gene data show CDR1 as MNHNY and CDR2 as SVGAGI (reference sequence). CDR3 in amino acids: CASSYSPGQGLEQYF. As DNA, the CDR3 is TGTGCCAGCAGTTACTCTCCCGGACAGGGGCTGGAGCAGTACTTC.

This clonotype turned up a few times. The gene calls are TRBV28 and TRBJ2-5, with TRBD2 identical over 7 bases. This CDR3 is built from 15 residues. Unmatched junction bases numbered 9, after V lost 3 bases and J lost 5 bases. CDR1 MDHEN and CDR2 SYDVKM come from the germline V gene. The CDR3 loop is CASSFRRLAGETQYF. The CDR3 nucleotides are TGTGCCAGCAGTTTCCGGAGACTAGCCGGGGAGACCCAGTACTTC. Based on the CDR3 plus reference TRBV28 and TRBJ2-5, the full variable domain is DVKVTQSSRYLVKRTGEKVFLECVQDMDHENMFWYRQDPGLGLRLIYFSYDVKMKEKGDIPEGYSVSREKKERFSLILESASTNQTSMYLCASSFRRLAGETQYFGPGTRLLVL.

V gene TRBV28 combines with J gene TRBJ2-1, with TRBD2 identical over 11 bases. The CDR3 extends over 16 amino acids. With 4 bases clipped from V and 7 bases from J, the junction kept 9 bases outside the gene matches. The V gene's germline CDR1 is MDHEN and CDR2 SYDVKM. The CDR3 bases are TGTGCCAGCAGTTCCCACCGACTAGCGGGATTAAATGAGCAGTTCTTC. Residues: CASSSHRLAGLNEQFF.

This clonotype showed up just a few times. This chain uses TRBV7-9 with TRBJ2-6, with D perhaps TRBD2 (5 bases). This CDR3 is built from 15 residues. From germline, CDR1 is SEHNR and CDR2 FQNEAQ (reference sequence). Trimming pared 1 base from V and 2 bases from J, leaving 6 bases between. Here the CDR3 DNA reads TGTGCCAGCAGCTTAGGGCGGGCTGGGGCCAACGTCCTGACTTTC. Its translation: CASSLGRAGANVLTF.

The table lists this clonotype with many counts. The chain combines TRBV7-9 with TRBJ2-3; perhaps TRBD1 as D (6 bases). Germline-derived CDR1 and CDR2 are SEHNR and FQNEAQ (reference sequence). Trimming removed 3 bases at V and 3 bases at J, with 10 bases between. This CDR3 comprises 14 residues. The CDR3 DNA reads TGTGCCAGCAGCTTCGCGAGGGGGACAGATACGCAGTATTTT. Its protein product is CASSFARGTDTQYF.

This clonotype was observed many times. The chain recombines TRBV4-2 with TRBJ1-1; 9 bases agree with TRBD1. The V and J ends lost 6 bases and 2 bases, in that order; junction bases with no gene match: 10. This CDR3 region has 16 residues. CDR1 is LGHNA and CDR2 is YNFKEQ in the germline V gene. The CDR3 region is CASSPGTGTINTEAFF. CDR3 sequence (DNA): TGTGCCAGCAGTCCCGGGACAGGGACCATTAACACTGAAGCTTTCTTT.

CDR3 amino acids: CSARDWDVSNTGELFF. CDR3 coding DNA: TGCAGTGCTCGGGACTGGGATGTATCGAACACCGGGGAGCTGTTTTTT. V is TRBV20-1 and J is TRBJ2-2; TRBD2 might be the D (6 bases). Germline CDR1 reads DFQATT; CDR2 reads SNEGSKA (reference sequence). The CDR3 consists of 16 residues. Trimming shortened V by 5 bases and J by 0 bases, and 16 bases separated the two germline ends.

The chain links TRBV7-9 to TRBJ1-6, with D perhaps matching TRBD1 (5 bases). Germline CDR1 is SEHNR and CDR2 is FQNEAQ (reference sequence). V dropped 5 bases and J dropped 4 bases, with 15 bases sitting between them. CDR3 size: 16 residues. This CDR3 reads CASSLAHGGYNSPLHF. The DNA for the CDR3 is TGTGCCAGCAGCCTTGCCCACGGGGGTTATAATTCACCCCTCCACTTT. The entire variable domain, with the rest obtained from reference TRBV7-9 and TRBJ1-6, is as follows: DTGVSQNPRHKITKRGQNVTFRCDPISEHNRLYWYRQTLGQGPEFLTYFQNEAQLEKSRLLSDRFSAERPKGSFSTLEIQRTEQGDSAMYLCASSLAHGGYNSPLHFGNGTRLTVT.

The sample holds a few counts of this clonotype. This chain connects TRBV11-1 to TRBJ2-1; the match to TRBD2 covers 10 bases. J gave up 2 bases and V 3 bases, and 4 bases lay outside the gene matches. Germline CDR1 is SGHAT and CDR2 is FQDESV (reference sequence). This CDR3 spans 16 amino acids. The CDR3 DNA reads TGTGCCAGCAGCTTTGGACTAGCGGCGGCCTACAATGAGCAGTTCTTC. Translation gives CASSFGLAAAYNEQFF.

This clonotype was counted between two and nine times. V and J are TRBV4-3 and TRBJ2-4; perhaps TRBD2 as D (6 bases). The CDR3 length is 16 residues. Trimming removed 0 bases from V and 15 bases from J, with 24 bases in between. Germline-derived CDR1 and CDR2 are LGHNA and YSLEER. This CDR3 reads CASSQEVWRDGGFTYF. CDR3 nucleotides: TGCGCCAGCAGCCAAGAGGTCTGGCGGGACGGGGGTTTTACGTACTTC.

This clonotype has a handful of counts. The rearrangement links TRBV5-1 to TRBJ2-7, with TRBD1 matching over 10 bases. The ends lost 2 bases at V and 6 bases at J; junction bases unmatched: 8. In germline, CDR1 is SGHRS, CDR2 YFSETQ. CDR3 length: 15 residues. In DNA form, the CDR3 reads TGCGCCAGCAGCTTAAGGGGACAGGGGTCGCGCGAGCAGTACTTC. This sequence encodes CASSLRGQGSREQYF.

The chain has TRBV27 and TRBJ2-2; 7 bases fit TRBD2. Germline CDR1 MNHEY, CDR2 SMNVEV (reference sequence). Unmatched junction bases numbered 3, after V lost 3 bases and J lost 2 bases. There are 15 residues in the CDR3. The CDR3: CASSLGGYNTGELFF. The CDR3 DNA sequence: TGTGCCAGCAGTTTGGGGGGGTATAACACCGGGGAGCTGTTTTTT.

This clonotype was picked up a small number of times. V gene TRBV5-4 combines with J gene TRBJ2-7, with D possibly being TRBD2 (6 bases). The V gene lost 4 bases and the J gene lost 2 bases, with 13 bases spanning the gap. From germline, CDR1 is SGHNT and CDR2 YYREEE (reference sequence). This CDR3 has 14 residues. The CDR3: CASSRGSGPYEQYF. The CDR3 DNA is TGTGCCAGCAGCCGGGGGTCAGGCCCCTACGAGCAGTACTTC.

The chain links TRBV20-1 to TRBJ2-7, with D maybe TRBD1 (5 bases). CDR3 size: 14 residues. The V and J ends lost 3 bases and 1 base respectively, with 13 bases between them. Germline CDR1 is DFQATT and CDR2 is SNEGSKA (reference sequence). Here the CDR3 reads CSASQTVRSYEQYF. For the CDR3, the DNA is TGCAGTGCTAGTCAGACAGTGCGGTCCTACGAGCAGTACTTC.

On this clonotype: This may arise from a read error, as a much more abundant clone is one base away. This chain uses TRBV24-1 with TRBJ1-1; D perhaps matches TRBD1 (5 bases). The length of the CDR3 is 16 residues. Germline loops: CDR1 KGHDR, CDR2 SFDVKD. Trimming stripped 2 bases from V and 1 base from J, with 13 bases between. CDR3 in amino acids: CATSDSPGRENTEAFF. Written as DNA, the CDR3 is TGTGCCACCAGTGATTCCCCCGGCAGGGAGAACACTGAAGCTTTCTTT.

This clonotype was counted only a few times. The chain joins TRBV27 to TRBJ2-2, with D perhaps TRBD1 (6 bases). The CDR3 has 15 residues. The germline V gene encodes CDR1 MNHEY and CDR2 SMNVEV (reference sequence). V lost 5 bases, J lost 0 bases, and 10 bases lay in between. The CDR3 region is CASSPWTANTGELFF. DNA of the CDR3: TGTGCCAGCAGTCCCTGGACAGCGAACACCGGGGAGCTGTTTTTT.

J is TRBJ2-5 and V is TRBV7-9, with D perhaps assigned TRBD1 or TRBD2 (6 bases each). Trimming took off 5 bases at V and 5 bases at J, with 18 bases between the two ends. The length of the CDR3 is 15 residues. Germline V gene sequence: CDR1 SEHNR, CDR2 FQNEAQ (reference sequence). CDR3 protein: CASSPLQGAGETQYF. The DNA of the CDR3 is TGTGCCAGCAGCCCTCTACAGGGCGCGGGGGAGACCCAGTACTTC.